The present T cell receptor beta chain was sequenced within a study of shared clonotypes between healthy human individuals. Division of CD4+ cells produced a CD45RA+ naive subset and a CD45RA-negative memory subset. Study findings and constraints: Some naive CD4 clonotypes, approximately 4.5%, turned up in common across several donors.

A note on this clone: Its antigen is currently unknown.

The CDR3 has 14 residues. Germline CDR1 is SGHAT and CDR2 is FQNNGV. The ends were cut back, 0 bases at V and 7 bases at J, with 9 bases in the middle. An even split of each subset's genomic DNA across several immunoSEQ plates was performed. Sorted-subset replicate PCRs used roughly 210 ng of genomic DNA. This amount corresponded to 25,000 to 30,000 T cell genomes. The data were produced by immunoSEQ multiplex PCR, yet TCRdb's version contains in-frame clones alone and is incomplete. The sample holds some 630,000 clones; approximately 79% are singletons and the top ten take under 2%. Specimen: memory CD4+ T cells sorted from blood. The subset is: CD45RA-negative fraction. The V call is TRBV11-2, the J call TRBJ2-2, with D possibly matching TRBD1 (5 bases). The TCR was taken from a woman in her twenties or thirties in good health. The CDR3, as DNA: TGTGCCAGCAGCTTAGATATCAGGGACGGGGAGCTGTTTTTT. This encodes CASSLDIRDGELFF.